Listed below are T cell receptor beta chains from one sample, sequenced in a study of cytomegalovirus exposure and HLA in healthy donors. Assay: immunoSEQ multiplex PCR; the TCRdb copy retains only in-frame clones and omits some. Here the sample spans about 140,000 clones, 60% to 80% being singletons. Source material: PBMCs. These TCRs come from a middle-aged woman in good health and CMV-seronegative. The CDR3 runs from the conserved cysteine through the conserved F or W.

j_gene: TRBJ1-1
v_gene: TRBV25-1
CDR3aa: CASSEVGTGKAFF

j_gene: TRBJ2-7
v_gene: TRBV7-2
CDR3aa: CASSSGQGLYEQYF

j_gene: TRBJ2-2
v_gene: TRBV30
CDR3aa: CAWRPANTGELFF

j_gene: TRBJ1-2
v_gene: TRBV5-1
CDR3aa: CASSLGGSGAGRGYTF

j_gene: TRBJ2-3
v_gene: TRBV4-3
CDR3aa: CASSQISVASGTVFAQYF

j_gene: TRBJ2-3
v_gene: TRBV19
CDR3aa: CASSIATGNTDTQYF

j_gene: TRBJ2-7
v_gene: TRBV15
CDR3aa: CATSRTSRDYEQYF

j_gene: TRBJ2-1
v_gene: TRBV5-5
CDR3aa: CASSLGTGGYEQFF

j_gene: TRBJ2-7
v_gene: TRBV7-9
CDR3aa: CSSSRFPDRYYEQYF

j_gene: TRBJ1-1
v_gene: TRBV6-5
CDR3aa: CASSYNQGTEAFF

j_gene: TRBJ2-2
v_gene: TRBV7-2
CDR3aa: CASTTSGTGHTGELFF

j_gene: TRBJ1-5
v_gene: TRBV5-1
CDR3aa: CASSLEPSDQPQHF

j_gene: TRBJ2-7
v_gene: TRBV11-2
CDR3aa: CASSSGRGKAYEQYF

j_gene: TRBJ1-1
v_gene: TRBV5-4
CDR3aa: CASSRRTGGASNTEAFF

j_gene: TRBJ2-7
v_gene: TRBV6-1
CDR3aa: CASSEGGTGLEEQYF

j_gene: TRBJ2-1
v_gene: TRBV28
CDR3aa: CASTRTLSYNEQFF

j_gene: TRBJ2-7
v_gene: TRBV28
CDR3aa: CASVRTGDHEQYF

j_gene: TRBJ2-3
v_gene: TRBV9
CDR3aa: CASSDSGGAGDTQYF

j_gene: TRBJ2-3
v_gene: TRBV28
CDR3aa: CASSAHGATDTQYF

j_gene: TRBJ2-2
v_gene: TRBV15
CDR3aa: CATSRDRAGELFF

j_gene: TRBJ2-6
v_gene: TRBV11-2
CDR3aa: CASRDNSGANGLTF

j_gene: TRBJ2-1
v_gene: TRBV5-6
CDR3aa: CASSLATGRDEQFF

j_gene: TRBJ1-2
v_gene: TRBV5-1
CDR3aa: CASSSMSSWGYTF

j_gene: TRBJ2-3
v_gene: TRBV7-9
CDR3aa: CASSRTSEESPDTQYF

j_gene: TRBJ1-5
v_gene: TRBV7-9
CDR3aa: CASGVDQPQHF

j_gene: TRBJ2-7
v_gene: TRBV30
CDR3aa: CAWNPLDRVYEQYF

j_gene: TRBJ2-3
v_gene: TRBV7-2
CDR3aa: CASSLMGGGTSTDTQYF

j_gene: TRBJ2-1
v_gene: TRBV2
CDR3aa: CASSPEAILNEQFF

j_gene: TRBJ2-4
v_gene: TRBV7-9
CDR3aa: CASSRYSGSGGKNSQYF

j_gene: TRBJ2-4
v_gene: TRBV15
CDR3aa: CATSRGVKALTGHTDIQYF

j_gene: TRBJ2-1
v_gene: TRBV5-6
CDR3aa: CASSLKAQGGIRNEQFF

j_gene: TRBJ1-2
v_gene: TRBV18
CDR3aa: CASSPGTEYGYTF

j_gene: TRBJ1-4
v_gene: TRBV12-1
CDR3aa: CASSFFRHRGLGEKLFF

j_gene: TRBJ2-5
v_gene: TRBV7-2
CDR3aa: CASKPHQLGGETQYF

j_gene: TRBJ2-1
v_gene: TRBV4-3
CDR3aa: CASSQAGTSGRQEQFF

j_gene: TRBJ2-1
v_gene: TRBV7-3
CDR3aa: CASSYSGGSNEQFF

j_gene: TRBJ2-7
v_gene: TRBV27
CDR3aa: CASTVRDGAYEQYF

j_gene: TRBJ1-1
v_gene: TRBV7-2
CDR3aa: CASSLTRGATEAFF

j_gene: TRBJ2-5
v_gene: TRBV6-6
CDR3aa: CATAGSGGTQYF

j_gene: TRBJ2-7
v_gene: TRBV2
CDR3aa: CASSTPQGAPYEQYF

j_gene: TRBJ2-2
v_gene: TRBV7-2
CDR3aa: CASSLDGTGYTGELFF

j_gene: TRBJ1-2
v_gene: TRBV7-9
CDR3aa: CSSSEPAGYGYTF

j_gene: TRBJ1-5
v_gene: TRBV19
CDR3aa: CASTSDREHNQPQHF

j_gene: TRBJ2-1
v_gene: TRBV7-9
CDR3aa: CASSLDAGGGSEQFF

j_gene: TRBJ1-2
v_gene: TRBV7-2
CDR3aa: CASSPGPLGGVNYGYTF

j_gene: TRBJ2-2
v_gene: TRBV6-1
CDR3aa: CASSDLVGRRGNTGELFF

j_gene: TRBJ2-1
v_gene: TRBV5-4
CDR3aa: CASGHPGDSYNEQFF

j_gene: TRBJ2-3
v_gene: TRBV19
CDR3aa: CASRLQGITDTQYF

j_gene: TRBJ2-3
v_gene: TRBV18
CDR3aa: CASSPPLWTSGTDTQYF